The 26 T cell receptor beta chains presented below share a single source sample, sequenced in a study of CD4 T cells in relation to SARS-CoV-2 and coronaviruses. Assay: immunoSEQ multiplex PCR; the TCRdb copy retains only in-frame clones and omits some. The sample gives roughly 57,000 clones, about nine tenths of which show up once; approximately 1.5% is in the top ten. Before the COVID-19 pandemic, during about 2010-2018, CD4+ T cells were taken from unexposed donors. The sample consisted of memory CD4+ T cells from PBMCs. These receptors were collected from a human donor in good health.

The rearrangement uses TRBV19 and TRBJ2-2; D unclear. The CDR3 runs 14 residues. Trimming stripped 3 bases from V and 4 bases from J, with 9 bases between. The germline gives CDR1 LNHDA, CDR2 SQIVND (reference sequence). CDR3 region: CASSIRAGTGELFF. In DNA form, the CDR3 reads TGTGCCAGTAGTATTAGGGCCGGCACCGGGGAGCTGTTTTTT.

The V and J genes are TRBV7-2 and TRBJ2-1, with D possibly TRBD2 on 5 matching bases. The CDR3 length is 15 residues. The V gene lost 5 bases and the J gene lost 0 bases, with 11 bases spanning the gap. Looked up from germline, CDR1 is SGHTA and CDR2 is FQGNSA. CDR3 sequence: CASSRTGSSYNEQFF. The CDR3 DNA follows: TGTGCCAGCAGCAGGACGGGGTCCTCCTACAATGAGCAGTTCTTC.

V usage is TRBV2 and J usage is TRBJ2-3; weak D call: TRBD2 (6 bases). Germline CDR1 is SNHLY and CDR2 is FYNNEI. V was cut by 8 bases and J by 4 bases, with 25 bases left in between. This CDR3 is 17 amino acids long. CDR3 in amino acids: CASGLRMGGPDPDTQYF. The CDR3 DNA follows: TGTGCCAGCGGACTACGTATGGGAGGCCCGGACCCAGATACGCAGTATTTT.

This chain joins TRBV7-2 and TRBJ2-4, with 9 bases fitting TRBD2. Unmatched junction bases numbered 15, after V lost 5 bases and J lost 7 bases. The CDR3 extends over 17 amino acids. Germline CDR1 reads SGHTA; CDR2 reads FQGNSA. The CDR3 here is CASSPPEVAGDKNIQYF. As DNA, the CDR3 is TGTGCCAGCAGCCCCCCCGAGGTAGCGGGAGATAAGAACATTCAGTACTTC.

The J gene is TRBJ2-7, the V gene TRBV27; D is unresolved. The CDR3 runs to 13 residues. The V end lost 8 bases, the J end lost 0 bases, and 11 bases lay between the germline ends. The V gene's germline CDR1 is MNHEY and CDR2 SMNVEV (reference sequence). In nucleotides, the CDR3 is TGTGCCAGCTTTGGCCGAAGCTCCTACGAGCAGTACTTC. It codes for CASFGRSSYEQYF.

The rearrangement joins TRBV28 to TRBJ1-5; 9 nucleotides agree with TRBD1. The CDR3 is 16 amino acids. V lost 3 bases to trimming and J lost 4 bases; unmatched junction nucleotides: 7. Germline-derived CDR1 and CDR2 are MDHEN and SYDVKM. The CDR3 loop reads CASSFSGQGRNQPQHF. CDR3 DNA sequence: TGTGCCAGCAGTTTCTCAGGACAGGGGAGGAATCAGCCCCAGCATTTT.

The rearrangement links TRBV4-2 to TRBJ2-2; D is perhaps TRBD2 (7 bases). Trimming left V 0 bases short and J 6 bases short, with 17 bases between. CDR1 and CDR2 from the germline V gene are LGHNA and YNFKEQ. The CDR3 runs to 17 residues. The CDR3 protein is CASSQDPEGRGAGELFF. CDR3 coding DNA: TGTGCCAGCAGCCAAGATCCGGAGGGGAGGGGGGCCGGGGAGCTGTTTTTT.

The chain uses TRBV24-1 and TRBJ1-4; possible D gene TRBD1, 5 bases. With 3 bases removed from V and 0 bases from J, the gap between germline ends came to 10 bases. Per the germline V gene, CDR1 is KGHDR and CDR2 is SFDVKD. The CDR3 is made up of 16 amino acids. The CDR3 loop is CATSDGARATNEKLFF. Here the CDR3 DNA reads TGTGCCACCAGTGATGGGGCCAGAGCAACTAATGAAAAACTGTTTTTT.

V gene TRBV27 combines with J gene TRBJ1-1; TRBD1 agrees at 8 bases. The CDR3 extends over 16 amino acids. Trimming took 6 bases from V and 4 from J; bases not matched to a gene: 13. CDR1 is MNHEY and CDR2 is SMNVEV in the germline V gene (reference sequence). The CDR3 DNA sequence: TGTGCCAGCAGGGCCCTATACAGGGGGGCGAGCACTGAAGCTTTCTTT. Translated: CASRALYRGASTEAFF.

The count of this clone is one. An end of the junction differs from the germline gene, which may be a read error. The chain joins TRBV6-4 to TRBJ1-1, with no clear D. CDR1 is MRHNA and CDR2 is SNTAGT in the germline V gene. The CDR3 loop spans 14 amino acids. The CDR3 nucleotides read TGTGCCAGCAGGGACTCAGACATGAACACTGAAGCTTTCTTT. As protein: CASRDSDMNTEAFF.

This clone has only one observation. The gene calls are TRBV18 and TRBJ2-5, with D tentatively TRBD2 (7 bases). The V end was cut by 3 bases, the J end by 5 bases, with 10 bases between. The CDR3 sequence is 13 residues long. Germline CDR1 is KGHSH and CDR2 is LQKENI. The CDR3 reads CASSPAGAETQYF. The CDR3, as DNA: TGTGCCAGCTCACCCGCGGGGGCGGAGACCCAGTACTTC.

In DNA form, the CDR3 reads TGTGCCAGCAGCATCCGGGACAGGATCTCTGGAAACACCATATATTTT. Translation: CASSIRDRISGNTIYF. The V gene is TRBV28, the J gene TRBJ1-3; 8 bases map to TRBD1. CDR3 length equals 16 residues. In germline, CDR1 is MDHEN, CDR2 SYDVKM. The junction had 7 bases not matched to a gene; V was cut back by 6 bases and J by 0 bases.

On this clone: Other DNA sequences in the sample encode the same CDR3. The V gene is TRBV14, the J gene TRBJ2-7; D is unclear. The V end was cut by 1 base, the J end by 6 bases, with 7 bases between. From germline, CDR1 is SGHDN and CDR2 FVKESK. The CDR3 runs 12 residues. CDR3 amino acids: CASSQGSREQYF. The CDR3 DNA reads TGTGCCAGCAGCCAAGGCTCACGCGAGCAGTACTTC.

The genes are TRBV27 and TRBJ2-1, with 12 bases lining up with TRBD2. V dropped 8 bases and J dropped 6; count of bases not matched to a gene: 5. CDR1 is MNHEY, CDR2 SMNVEV, per germline (reference sequence). This CDR3 is built from 14 residues. The CDR3 is CASRGLAGLNEQFF. The CDR3 bases are TGTGCCAGCCGCGGACTAGCGGGGCTCAATGAGCAGTTCTTC.

This clone was seen a few times. This sequence joins TRBV7-7 and TRBJ2-3; 11 nucleotides match TRBD2. V gave up 5 bases and J gave up 0 bases; unmatched junction bases: 13. The CDR3 contains 19 residues. Germline V gives CDR1 SSHAT, CDR2 FNYEAQ (reference sequence). The CDR3 here is CASSLSPGLAASSTDTQYF. The CDR3, as DNA: TGTGCCAGCAGCCTTTCTCCGGGACTAGCGGCCTCTAGCACAGATACGCAGTATTTT.

The chain links TRBV10-3 to TRBJ1-1; D ambiguous. V lost 6 bases to trimming and J lost 0 bases, with 11 bases between them. Germline V gene sequence: CDR1 ENHRY, CDR2 SYGVKD. The CDR3 sequence is 14 residues long. CDR3 sequence reads: CAIRRTEMNTEAFF. DNA of the CDR3: TGTGCCATCAGGCGGACGGAAATGAACACTGAAGCTTTCTTT.

CDR3 amino acids: CASSEALLDGDTQYF. CDR3 coding DNA: TGTGCCAGCAGTGAAGCGCTTTTAGACGGAGATACGCAGTATTTT. V gene TRBV2 combines with J gene TRBJ2-3; no clear D. Looked up from germline, CDR1 is SNHLY and CDR2 is FYNNEI. This CDR3 is built from 15 residues. Trimming took off 0 bases at V and 5 bases at J, with 12 bases between the two ends.

This CDR3 reads CASSRSGALAYEQYF. As DNA, the CDR3 is TGTGCCAGCAGCCGATCAGGGGCACTCGCCTACGAGCAGTACTTC. The chain links TRBV3-1 (or the pseudogene TRBV3-2) to TRBJ2-7, with D perhaps matching TRBD1 (6 bases). Germline values: CDR1 LGHDT, CDR2 YNNKEL (reference sequence). V lost 4 bases and J 2 bases, leaving 15 bases between the germline ends. The CDR3 spans 15 residues.

The V gene is TRBV2, the J gene TRBJ2-2; D gene uncertain. Looked up from germline, CDR1 is SNHLY and CDR2 is FYNNEI. The CDR3 extends over 15 amino acids. V lost 3 bases and J lost 1, with 9 bases in between. The CDR3 reads CASSDGNLNTGELFF. Written as DNA, the CDR3 is TGTGCCAGCAGTGACGGCAACCTGAACACCGGGGAGCTGTTTTTT.

The chain carries TRBV30 and TRBJ2-2; 9 bases line up with TRBD1. V dropped 3 bases and J dropped 7; count of bases not matched to a gene: 9. There are 15 residues in the CDR3. CDR1 is GTSNPN, CDR2 SVGIG, per germline (reference sequence). The CDR3 DNA reads TGTGCCTGGAGAATCACCGGGACAGGGATCGGGGAGCTGTTTTTT. This translates into CAWRITGTGIGELFF.

V usage is TRBV7-2 and J usage is TRBJ2-1; D not certain. There are 16 residues in the CDR3. Germline V gives CDR1 SGHTA, CDR2 FQGNSA. V lost 1 base, J lost 6 bases, and 16 bases lay in between. The CDR3 sequence is CASSLGGSQRVNEQFF. CDR3 sequence (DNA): TGTGCCAGCAGCTTAGGCGGATCCCAACGAGTCAATGAGCAGTTCTTC.

The chain carries TRBV7-9 and TRBJ1-1; 9 nucleotides align to TRBD1. Trimming removed 3 bases from V and 10 bases from J; junction bases left unmatched: 3. CDR1 is SEHNR, CDR2 FQNEAQ, per germline (reference sequence). The CDR3 is made up of 12 amino acids. DNA for the CDR3: TGTGCCAGCAGCTTGGAGGACAGGGGAGCTTTCTTT. Protein: CASSLEDRGAFF.

The chain uses TRBV6-5 and TRBJ2-3, with D possibly matching TRBD2 (5 bases). The ends were cut back, 6 bases at V and 8 bases at J, with 15 bases in the middle. The CDR3 length is 13 residues. CDR1 MNHEY and CDR2 SVGAGI come from the germline V gene. The CDR3 nucleotides are TGTGCCAGCAGACACCAGTCGGGGAGTACGCAGTATTTT. Amino acids: CASRHQSGSTQYF.

The chain has TRBV6-2 or TRBV6-3 and TRBJ2-5; D gene uncertain. Trimming cost V 2 bases and J 2 bases, with 3 bases left between them. The CDR3 is 12 amino acids. The V gene's germline CDR1 is MNHEY and CDR2 SVGEGT. The CDR3 region is CASSYGQETQYF. The CDR3, as DNA: TGTGCCAGCAGTTACGGGCAAGAGACCCAGTACTTC.

J is TRBJ1-3 and V is TRBV7-6; the match to TRBD1 covers 10 bases. The germline V gene encodes CDR1 SGHVS and CDR2 FNYEAQ. After removal of 5 bases from V and 4 bases from J, the junction contained 5 bases not matched to a gene. This CDR3 has 15 residues. This chain's CDR3 is CASSPGTGVGNTIYF. In nucleotides, the CDR3 is TGTGCCAGCAGCCCAGGGACAGGGGTGGGAAACACCATATATTTT.

J is TRBJ2-3 and V is TRBV19; D tentatively fits TRBD1 or TRBD2 (5 bases each). CDR1 and CDR2 from the germline V gene are LNHDA and SQIVND (reference sequence). The V end lost 5 bases, the J end lost 4 bases, and 19 bases lay between the germline ends. The CDR3 is 16 amino acids. CDR3 in DNA: TGTGCCAGTAGTGATATGGGAAGAGGGGCAGCAGATACGCAGTATTTT. This gives the protein CASSDMGRGAADTQYF.